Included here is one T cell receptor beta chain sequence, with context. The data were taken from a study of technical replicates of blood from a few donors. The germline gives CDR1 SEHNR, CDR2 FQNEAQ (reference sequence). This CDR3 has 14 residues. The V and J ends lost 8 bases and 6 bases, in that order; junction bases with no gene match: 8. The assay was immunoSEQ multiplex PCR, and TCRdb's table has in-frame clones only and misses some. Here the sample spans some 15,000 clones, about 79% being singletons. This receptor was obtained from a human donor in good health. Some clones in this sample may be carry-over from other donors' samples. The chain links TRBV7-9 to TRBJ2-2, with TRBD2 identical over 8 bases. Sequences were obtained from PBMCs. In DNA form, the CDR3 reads TGTGCCAGCGATCCAGCGGGAGTACCCGGGGAGCTGTTTTTT. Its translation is CASDPAGVPGELFF.